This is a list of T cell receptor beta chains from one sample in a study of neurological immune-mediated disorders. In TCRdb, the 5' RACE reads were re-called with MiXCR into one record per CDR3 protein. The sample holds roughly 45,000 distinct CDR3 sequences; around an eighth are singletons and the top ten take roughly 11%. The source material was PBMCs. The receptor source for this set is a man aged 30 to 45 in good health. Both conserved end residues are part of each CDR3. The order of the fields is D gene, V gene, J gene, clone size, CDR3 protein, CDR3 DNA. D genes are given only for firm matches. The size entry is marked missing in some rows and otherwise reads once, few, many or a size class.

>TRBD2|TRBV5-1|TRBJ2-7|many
CASRTSGNIDTYEQYF
TGCGCCAGCCGGACTAGCGGGAACATTGACACCTACGAGCAGTACTTC
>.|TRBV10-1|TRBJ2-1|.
CASSESLAPYNERFF
TGCGCCAGCAGTGAGTCCCTAGCGCCCTACAATGAGCGGTTCTTC
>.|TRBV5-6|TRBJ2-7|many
CASSSLLRPHEQYF
TGTGCCAGCAGCTCGCTACTACGTCCCCACGAGCAGTACTTC
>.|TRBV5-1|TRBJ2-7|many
CASSLGSSRAVEQYF
TGCGCCAGCAGCTTGGGCTCCAGCAGAGCGGTCGAGCAGTACTTC
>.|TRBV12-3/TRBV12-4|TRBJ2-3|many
CASSYQAVGDTQYF
TGTGCCAGCAGTTACCAGGCCGTCGGGGATACGCAGTATTTT
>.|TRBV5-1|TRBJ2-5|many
CASRKGQAHALQETQYF
TGCGCCAGCAGGAAGGGGCAGGCCCACGCCCTGCAAGAGACCCAGTACTTC
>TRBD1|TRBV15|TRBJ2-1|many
CATSRDPGQGTEQFF
TGTGCCACCAGCAGAGATCCGGGACAGGGAACTGAGCAGTTCTTC
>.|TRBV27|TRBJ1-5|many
CASSFYGDNQPQHF
TGTGCCAGCAGTTTTTACGGGGACAATCAGCCCCAGCATTTT
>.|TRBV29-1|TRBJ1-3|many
CSVEDPLGGNTIYF
TGCAGCGTTGAAGATCCCTTAGGTGGAAACACCATATATTTT
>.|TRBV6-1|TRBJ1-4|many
CASSDPIRNEKLFF
TGTGCCAGCAGTGACCCGATAAGGAATGAAAAACTGTTTTTT
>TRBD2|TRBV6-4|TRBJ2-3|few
CASSWTSGTDTQYF
TGTGCCAGCTCCTGGACTAGCGGGACAGATACGCAGTATTTT
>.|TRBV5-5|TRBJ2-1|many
CASSLTPSSYNEQFF
TGTGCCAGCAGCTTGACTCCGAGCTCCTACAATGAGCAGTTCTTC
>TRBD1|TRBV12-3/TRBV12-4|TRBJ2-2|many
CASRTGVTGELFF
TGTGCCAGCAGGACAGGGGTCACCGGGGAGCTGTTTTTT
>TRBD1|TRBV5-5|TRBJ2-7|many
CASSLFFGTGGGEQYF
TGTGCCAGCAGCTTGTTCTTCGGGACAGGGGGCGGCGAGCAGTACTTC
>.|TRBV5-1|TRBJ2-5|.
CASRRPYQETQYF
TGCGCCAGTAGGAGGCCCTATCAAGAGACCCAGTACTTC
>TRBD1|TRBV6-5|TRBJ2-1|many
CASKGQGAGEQFF
TGTGCCAGCAAGGGACAGGGGGCAGGAGAGCAGTTCTTC
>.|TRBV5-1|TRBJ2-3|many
CASSGLERQADTQYF
TGCGCCAGCAGCGGGCTAGAGCGGCAGGCAGATACGCAGTATTTT
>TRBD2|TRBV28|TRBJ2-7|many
CHGLAGASSYEQYF
TGTCACGGACTAGCGGGCGCCAGCTCCTACGAGCAGTACTTC
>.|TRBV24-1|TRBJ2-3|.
CATSGPNRGVPPDTQYF
TGTGCCACCAGTGGTCCCAACCGAGGGGTTCCACCGGATACGCAGTATTTT
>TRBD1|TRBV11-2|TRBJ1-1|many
CASSRRQGGTEAFF
TGTGCCAGCAGCCGACGACAGGGGGGTACTGAAGCTTTCTTT
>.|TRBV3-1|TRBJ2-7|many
CASSTQGIEQYF
TGTGCCAGCAGTACACAGGGCATCGAGCAGTACTTC
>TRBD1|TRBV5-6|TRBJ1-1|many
CASSWGQSWTEAFF
TGTGCCAGCAGCTGGGGACAGTCGTGGACTGAAGCTTTCTTT
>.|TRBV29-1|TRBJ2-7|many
CSVEDQVMGGYEQYF
TGCAGCGTTGAAGATCAGGTTATGGGGGGCTACGAGCAGTACTTC
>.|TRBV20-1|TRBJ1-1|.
CSARDEGSTQGDTEAFF
TGCAGTGCTAGAGATGAGGGGTCCACTCAGGGTGACACTGAAGCTTTCTTT
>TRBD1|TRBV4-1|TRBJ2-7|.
CASSQERGPWYEQYF
TGCGCCAGCAGCCAAGAGAGGGGGCCTTGGTACGAGCAGTACTTC
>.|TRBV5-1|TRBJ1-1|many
CASSLTATLNTEAFF
TGCGCCAGCAGCTTGACCGCCACCCTGAACACTGAAGCTTTCTTT
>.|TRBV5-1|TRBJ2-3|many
CASSLRRGPGDTQYF
TGCGCCAGCAGCTTAAGGCGAGGGCCGGGAGATACGCAGTATTTT
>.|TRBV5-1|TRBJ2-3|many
CASSRTSSTDTQYF
TGCGCCAGCAGCCGGACATCAAGCACAGATACGCAGTATTTT
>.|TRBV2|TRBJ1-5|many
CASSPVGGNQPQHF
TGTGCCAGCAGTCCTGTGGGTGGCAATCAGCCCCAGCATTTT
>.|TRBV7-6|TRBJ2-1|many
CASSLARGYNEQFF
TGTGCCAGCAGCTTAGCCCGGGGCTACAATGAGCAGTTCTTC
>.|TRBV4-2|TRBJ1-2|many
CASSQGVVALDRYTF
TGTGCCAGCAGCCAAGGTGTCGTGGCTCTTGACCGCTACACCTTC
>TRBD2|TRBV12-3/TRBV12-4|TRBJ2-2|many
CASRPLAGGRGGELFF
TGTGCCAGCAGGCCCCTAGCGGGGGGGCGGGGCGGGGAGCTGTTTTTT
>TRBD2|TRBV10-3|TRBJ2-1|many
CAISDLAGGGHEQFF
TGTGCCATCAGTGATTTAGCGGGAGGGGGCCATGAGCAGTTCTTC
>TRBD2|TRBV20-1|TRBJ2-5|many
CSARDPGLAETQYF
TGCAGTGCTAGAGACCCCGGACTAGCAGAGACCCAGTACTTC
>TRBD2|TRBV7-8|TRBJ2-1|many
CASSSTSGSYNEQFF
TGTGCCAGCAGCTCGACTAGCGGGAGCTACAATGAGCAGTTCTTC
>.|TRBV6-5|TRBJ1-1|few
CASSYSRLRNTEAFF
TGTGCCAGCAGTTACTCTCGTTTGAGGAACACTGAAGCTTTCTTT
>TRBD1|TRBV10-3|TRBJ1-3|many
CAISDPTRGQGDGNTIYF
TGTGCCATCAGTGATCCAACCCGGGGACAGGGAGATGGAAACACCATATATTTT
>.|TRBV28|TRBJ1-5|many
CASSLRGGREDQPQHF
TGTGCCAGCAGTTTAAGGGGGGGCAGGGAAGATCAGCCCCAGCATTTT
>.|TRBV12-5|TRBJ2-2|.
CASGDLVGNTGELFF
TGTGCTAGTGGTGATTTAGTAGGTAACACCGGGGAGCTGTTTTTT
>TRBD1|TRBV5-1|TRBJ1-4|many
CASSIRQGTNEKLFF
TGCGCCAGCAGCATCCGACAGGGAACTAATGAAAAACTGTTTTTT
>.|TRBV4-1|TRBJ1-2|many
CASSQGIPGDYGYTF
TGCGCCAGCAGCCAAGGGATCCCAGGGGACTATGGCTACACCTTC
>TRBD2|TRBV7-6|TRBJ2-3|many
CASSLATSGIPDTQYF
TGTGCCAGCAGCTTAGCGACTAGCGGGATCCCAGATACGCAGTATTTT
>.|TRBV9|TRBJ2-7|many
CASSGRGLGTEPYEQYF
TGTGCCAGCAGCGGCCGGGGGCTAGGGACCGAACCCTACGAGCAGTACTTC
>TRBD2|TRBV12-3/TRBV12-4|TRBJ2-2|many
CASSLGTSGNTGELFF
TGTGCCAGCAGTTTAGGGACTAGCGGCAACACCGGGGAGCTGTTTTTT
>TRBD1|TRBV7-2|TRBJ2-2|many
CASSTEGARGELFF
TGTGCCAGCAGTACTGAGGGGGCGCGCGGGGAGCTGTTTTTT
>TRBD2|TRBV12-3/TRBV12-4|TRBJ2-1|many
CASSLGHGLAGVNEQFF
TGTGCCAGCAGTTTAGGCCATGGACTAGCGGGGGTGAATGAGCAGTTCTTC
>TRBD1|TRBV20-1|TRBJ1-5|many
CSATTGVANQPQHF
TGCAGTGCTACCACAGGGGTGGCCAATCAGCCCCAGCATTTT
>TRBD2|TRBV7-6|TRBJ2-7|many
CASSLGAATSGSSYEQYF
TGTGCCAGCAGCTTGGGGGCGGCGACTAGCGGGAGTTCCTACGAGCAGTACTTC
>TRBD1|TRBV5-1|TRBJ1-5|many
CASSPGTGENQPQHF
TGCGCCAGCAGCCCCGGGACAGGGGAAAATCAGCCCCAGCATTTT
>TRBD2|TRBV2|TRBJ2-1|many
CASVFGTSGAYNEQFF
TGTGCCAGCGTATTCGGGACTAGCGGGGCCTACAATGAGCAGTTCTTC
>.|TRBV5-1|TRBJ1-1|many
CASSPFTGFDTEAFF
TGCGCCAGCAGCCCCTTTACAGGGTTCGACACTGAAGCTTTCTTT